The clone carrying this T cell receptor (beta chain) was counted once. A clone one base away is much larger, so this may be a read error. The data stem from a study of blood T cells in healthy people across ages. Primed by a sample-barcoded 5' primer and a J-beta primer mix, a second PCR proceeded for 7 to 11 cycles. Samples each returned at least 3 million CDR3-containing paired-end reads. TCRdb analysed the 5' RACE reads with MiXCR anew, one entry per CDR3 protein. The sample carries some 940,000 distinct CDR3 sequences, 29% recorded once. The CDR3 is 12 residues long. This sample also belongs to another study, concerning T cells of mothers and their children.

Sequencing was done on a sample of blood. The gene calls are TRBV12-3 or TRBV12-4 and TRBJ1-1, with 7 bases that match TRBD1. The receptor's source is a middle-aged woman in good health. CDR3 in amino acids: CAGSPDRREAFF. The CDR3 coding sequence is TGTGCCGGCAGCCCGGACAGGCGCGAAGCTTTCTTT.